One sample yielded the 7 T cell receptor beta chains listed below, sequenced in a study of blood T cell repertoires in COVID-19. Generated by immunoSEQ multiplex PCR, the TCRdb table keeps only in-frame clones and is missing some. The repertoire holds around 63,000 clones, with roughly 88% as singletons. The sequencing sample was made of peripheral blood. The origin of the receptors is a middle-aged man with active COVID-19.

The chain links TRBV4-1 to TRBJ1-2, with 9 bases lining up with TRBD1. J was trimmed by 1 base and V by 4 bases; bases with no gene match: 10. The CDR3 has 17 residues. Germline CDR1 is MGHRA and CDR2 is YSYEKL. The CDR3 spells CASSPTGGKISNYGYTF. The DNA for the CDR3 is TGCGCCAGCAGCCCGACAGGGGGTAAAATTAGTAACTATGGCTACACCTTC.

The J gene is TRBJ2-2, the V gene TRBV7-2; 8 nucleotides agree with TRBD2. The V gene end was trimmed by 6 bases and the J gene end by 3 bases; junction bases not matched to a gene: 0. The CDR3 is 13 amino acids. The germline gives CDR1 SGHTA, CDR2 FQGNSA. The CDR3 sequence: CASRGLDTGELFF. The CDR3 DNA sequence: TGTGCCAGCAGGGGACTAGACACCGGGGAGCTGTTTTTT.

J is TRBJ2-2 and V is TRBV19; 9 bases are a match to TRBD2. The CDR3 is 15 residues long. From germline, CDR1 is LNHDA and CDR2 SQIVND (reference sequence). Trimming took 7 bases from V and 2 from J; bases not matched to a gene: 5. In DNA, the CDR3 is TGTGCCAGTAATAAAGCGGGGGGTAACACCGGGGAGCTGTTTTTT. Protein product: CASNKAGGNTGELFF.

The chain is built from TRBV5-1 and TRBJ2-7; the D gene is possibly TRBD1 (5 bases). The V end lost 0 bases, the J end lost 7 bases, and 14 bases lay between the germline ends. There are 14 residues in the CDR3. Germline CDR1 SGHRS, CDR2 YFSETQ. In DNA, the CDR3 is TGCGCCAGCAGCTTGGCCCAGGGAACCCGGGAGCAGTACTTC. This translates into CASSLAQGTREQYF.

Regarding this clone: The junction shows a germline mismatch at one end, possibly a read error. The V and J genes are TRBV5-8 and TRBJ2-2, with a tentative D call TRBD1 (5 bases). Per germline, CDR1 SGHTS and CDR2 YDEGEE. The CDR3 loop spans 16 amino acids. CDR3 in DNA: TGTGCCAGCAGTTTGGGGTGGGGCCCGAACACCGGGGAGCTGTTTTTT. This codes for CASSLGWGPNTGELFF. The variable domain in full, completed from reference TRBV5-8 and TRBJ2-2, reads EAGVTQSPTHLIKTRGQQATLRCSPISGHTSVYWYQQALGLGLQFLLWYDEGEERNRGNFPPRFSGRQFPNYSSELNVNALELEDSALYLCASSLGWGPNTGELFFGEGSRLTVL.

The CDR3 DNA follows: TGTGCCAGCAGCTCGGGTGACAGGGCCAATCAGCCCCAGCATTTT. Translating it yields CASSSGDRANQPQHF. This chain connects TRBV3-1 (or the pseudogene TRBV3-2) to TRBJ1-5; 7 bases match TRBD1. V trimming: 5 bases; J trimming: 3 bases; junction bases outside the gene matches: 7. The CDR3 has 15 amino acids. Germline V CDR1 and CDR2: LGHDT, YNNKEL (reference sequence).

CDR3 nucleotides: TGTGCCAGCAGTCGAAACAGGGGGCTCAACGAGCAGTACTTC. This codes for CASSRNRGLNEQYF. The genes are TRBV2 and TRBJ2-7; 9 nucleotides align to TRBD1. The V segment lost 5 bases and the J segment 5 bases; nucleotides outside the gene matches: 7. Germline values: CDR1 SNHLY, CDR2 FYNNEI. This CDR3 has 14 residues.